These T cell receptor beta chains were read from a single sample in a study of blood T cell repertoires in COVID-19. Only in-frame clones appear in the TCRdb table, and some are missing; sequencing was by immunoSEQ multiplex PCR. Among over 20,000 clones, approximately 92% were seen once, and the ten largest hold about 3.1%. The sample taken for sequencing was peripheral blood. All receptors derive from a woman in her seventies with active COVID-19. The CDR3 runs from the conserved cysteine through the conserved F or W. The D gene is left open where the match is weak. Rows may omit the clone size; those that give it use once, few, many or a size class.

TRBV7-6	-	-	TRBJ1-2	CASSLDESGGYGYTF	TGTGCCAGCAGCTTAGATGAAAGTGGCGGATATGGCTACACCTTC
TRBV28	TRBD1	-	TRBJ1-2	CASSSTGGPGYGYTF	TGTGCCAGCAGTTCAACAGGGGGCCCTGGTTATGGCTACACCTTC
TRBV28	-	-	TRBJ2-1	CASSFQAEQFF	TGTGCCAGCAGTTTTCAGGCTGAGCAGTTCTTC
TRBV7-9	TRBD2	-	TRBJ2-3	CASSSTKTTSRASTDTQYF	TGTGCCAGCAGCTCGACAAAGACGACTAGCCGCGCTAGCACAGATACGCAGTATTTT
TRBV5-1	-	-	TRBJ2-1	CASSLGETQVNEQFF	TGCGCCAGCAGCTTGGGAGAGACTCAAGTTAATGAGCAGTTCTTC
TRBV4-3	-	-	TRBJ1-2	CASSQERGMGYTF	TGCGCCAGCAGCCAAGAAAGAGGGATGGGCTACACCTTC
TRBV18	-	-	TRBJ2-3	CASSPGTIRTDTQYF	TGTGCCAGCTCGCCCGGGACAATTCGCACAGATACGCAGTATTTT
TRBV23-1	TRBD1	-	TRBJ2-3	CASSQSIRITVLRDRDTDTQYF	TGCGCCAGCAGTCAATCAATCAGGATTACGGTACTCAGGGACAGGGATACAGATACGCAGTATTTT
TRBV10-1	-	-	TRBJ2-1	CASSSGVVNEQFF	TGCGCCAGCAGTTCGGGGGTTGTAAATGAGCAGTTCTTC
TRBV2	-	-	TRBJ2-2	CASKGGREITGELFF	TGTGCCAGCAAGGGGGGGCGGGAGATCACCGGGGAGCTGTTTTTT
TRBV3-1/TRBV3-2	-	-	TRBJ2-5	CASSQFLGADGETQYF	TGTGCCAGCAGCCAATTTCTTGGAGCGGACGGGGAGACCCAGTACTTC
TRBV29-1	-	-	TRBJ2-7	CSAKSGYSYEQYF	TGCAGCGCCAAAAGCGGGTACTCCTACGAGCAGTACTTC
TRBV28	-	-	TRBJ1-2	CASRIGTLGDYNGYTF	TGTGCCAGCAGGATAGGGACTCTGGGTGATTATAATGGCTACACCTTC
TRBV12-3/TRBV12-4	-	-	TRBJ1-2	CASSLSGNYGYTF	TGTGCCAGCAGTTTGTCAGGAAACTATGGCTACACCTTC
TRBV5-6	-	-	TRBJ1-6	CASSLGTPNSPLHF	TGTGCCAGCAGCTTGGGGACACCGAATTCACCCCTCCACTTT
TRBV7-9	TRBD2	-	TRBJ2-7	CASSLVAGGREQYF	TGTGCCAGCAGCTTAGTAGCGGGAGGGCGAGAGCAGTACTTC
TRBV27	TRBD1	-	TRBJ2-2	CASSFPDRGGTGELFF	TGTGCCAGCAGTTTCCCGGACAGGGGAGGGACCGGGGAGCTGTTTTTT
TRBV10-3	-	-	TRBJ2-5	CAISELENPETQYF	TGTGCCATCAGTGAGCTAGAAAACCCTGAGACCCAGTACTTC
TRBV7-9	-	-	TRBJ2-7	CASSLSGSSYEQYF	TGTGCCAGCAGCCTATCGGGTAGCTCCTACGAGCAGTACTTC
TRBV5-1	TRBD2	once	TRBJ2-4	CASSLGGLGRNIQYF	TGCGCCAGCAGCTTGGGGGGACTAGGGAGAAACATTCAGTACTTC
TRBV6-5	-	once	TRBJ2-5	CASVDYLPETQYF	TGTGCCAGCGTAGACTACCTCCCAGAGACCCAGTACTTC
TRBV6-2/TRBV6-3	-	-	TRBJ2-1	CASSLLDFNEQFF	TGTGCCAGCAGTTTATTAGACTTCAATGAGCAGTTCTTC
TRBV5-1	-	once	TRBJ2-1	CASSLAQGNEQFF	TGCGCCAGCAGCTTGGCCCAGGGAAATGAGCAGTTCTTC
TRBV4-2	-	-	TRBJ1-1	CASSQVGGQDEAFF	TGTGCCAGCAGCCAAGTGGGGGGGCAGGATGAAGCTTTCTTT
TRBV4-2	TRBD1	-	TRBJ2-5	CASSQASGGQETQYF	TGTGCCAGCAGCCAAGCCTCAGGGGGCCAAGAGACCCAGTACTTC
TRBV3-1/TRBV3-2	TRBD2	-	TRBJ2-2	CASSPGGLAGGAGELFF	TGTGCCAGCAGCCCGGGGGGACTAGCGGGAGGGGCCGGGGAGCTGTTTTTT